This T cell receptor beta chain is from a study of blood T cell repertoires in COVID-19. Across the study: Both acute and convalescent COVID-19 samples were obtained from the United States, Italy and Spain. PBMCs, B-cell-depleted T cells, or T cells provided the cDNA or gDNA that made up the material.

Original methodology: Nucleated cell number was recorded as an estimate derived from reference gene primer amplification. The data were produced by immunoSEQ multiplex PCR, yet TCRdb's version contains in-frame clones alone and is incomplete. The DNA gave D and trimming, while V, J and clone size come from that table. Among 110,000 to 150,000 clones, around nine tenths were seen once, and the ten largest hold approximately 4.2%. CDR1 and CDR2 (germline): KGHSH, LQKENI. This CDR3 is built from 15 residues. Trimming shortened V by 0 bases and J by 7 bases, and 12 bases separated the two germline ends. This sequence was found in a woman aged 40 to 55 with acute or convalescent COVID-19. Sequencing was done on a sample of peripheral blood. The rearrangement uses TRBV18 and TRBJ2-2; TRBD2 might be the D (5 bases). The CDR3 here is CASSPPRTAGGELFF. Here the CDR3 DNA reads TGTGCCAGCTCACCACCCAGGACCGCGGGCGGGGAGCTGTTTTTT. The entire variable domain, with the rest obtained from reference TRBV18 and TRBJ2-2, is as follows: NAGVMQNPRHLVRRRGQEARLRCSPMKGHSHVYWYRQLPEEGLKFMVYLQKENIIDESGMPKERFSAEFPKEGPSILRIQQVVRGDSAAYFCASSPPRTAGGELFFGEGSRLTVL.